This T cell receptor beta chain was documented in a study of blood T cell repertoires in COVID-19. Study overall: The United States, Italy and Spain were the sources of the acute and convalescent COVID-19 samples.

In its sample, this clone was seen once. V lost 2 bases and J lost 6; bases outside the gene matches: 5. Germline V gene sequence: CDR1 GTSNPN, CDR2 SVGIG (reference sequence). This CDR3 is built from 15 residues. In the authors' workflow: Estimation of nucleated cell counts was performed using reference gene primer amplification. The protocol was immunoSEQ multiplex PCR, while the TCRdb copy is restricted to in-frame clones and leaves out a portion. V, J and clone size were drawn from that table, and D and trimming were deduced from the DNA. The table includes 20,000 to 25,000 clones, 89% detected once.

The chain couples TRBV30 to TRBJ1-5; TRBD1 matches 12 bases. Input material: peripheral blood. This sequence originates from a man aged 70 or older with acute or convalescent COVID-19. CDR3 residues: CAWSIGTGGTQPQHF. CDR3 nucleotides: TGTGCCTGGAGTATCGGGACAGGGGGCACTCAGCCCCAGCATTTT.